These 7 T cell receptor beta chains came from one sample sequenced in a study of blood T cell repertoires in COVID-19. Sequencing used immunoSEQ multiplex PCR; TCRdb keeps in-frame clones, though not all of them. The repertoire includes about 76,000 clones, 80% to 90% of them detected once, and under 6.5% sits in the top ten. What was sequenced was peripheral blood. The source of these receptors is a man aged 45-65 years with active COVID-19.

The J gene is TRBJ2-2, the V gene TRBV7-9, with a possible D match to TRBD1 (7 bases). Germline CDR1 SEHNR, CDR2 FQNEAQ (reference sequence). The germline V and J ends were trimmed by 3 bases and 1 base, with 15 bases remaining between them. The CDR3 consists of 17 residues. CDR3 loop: CASSLGQYGGNTGELFF. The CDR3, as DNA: TGTGCCAGCAGCTTGGGACAGTACGGGGGGAACACCGGGGAGCTGTTTTTT.

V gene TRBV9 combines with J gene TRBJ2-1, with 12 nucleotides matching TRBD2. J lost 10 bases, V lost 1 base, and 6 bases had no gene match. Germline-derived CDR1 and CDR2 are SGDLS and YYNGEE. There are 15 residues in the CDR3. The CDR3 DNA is TGTGCCAGCAGCGTACTAGCGGGAGGGCCAGGCGAGCAGTTCTTC. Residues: CASSVLAGGPGEQFF.

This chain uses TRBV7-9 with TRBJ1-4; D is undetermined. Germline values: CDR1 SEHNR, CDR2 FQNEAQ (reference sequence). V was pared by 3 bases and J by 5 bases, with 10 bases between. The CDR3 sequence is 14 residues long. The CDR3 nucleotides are TGTGCCAGCAGCTTGCGGGTGACGAATGAAAAACTGTTTTTT. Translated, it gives CASSLRVTNEKLFF.

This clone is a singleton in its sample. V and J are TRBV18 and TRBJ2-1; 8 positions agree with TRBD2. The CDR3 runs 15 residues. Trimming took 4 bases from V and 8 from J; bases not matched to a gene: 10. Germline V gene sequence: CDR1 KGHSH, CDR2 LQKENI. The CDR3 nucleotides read TGTGCCAGCTCACGAACCTCTGTCGGGGGGGATGAGCAGTTCTTC. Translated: CASSRTSVGGDEQFF.

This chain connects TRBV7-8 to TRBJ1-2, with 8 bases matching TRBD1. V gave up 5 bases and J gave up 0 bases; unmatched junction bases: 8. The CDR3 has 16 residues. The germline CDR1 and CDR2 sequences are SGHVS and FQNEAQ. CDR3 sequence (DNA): TGTGCCAGCAGCCCCTTCCGGACAGGGACTAACTATGGCTACACCTTC. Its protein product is CASSPFRTGTNYGYTF. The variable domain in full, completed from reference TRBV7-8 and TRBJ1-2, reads GAGVSQSPRYKVAKRGQDVALRCDPISGHVSLFWYQQALGQGPEFLTYFQNEAQLDKSGLPSDRFFAERPEGSVSTLKIQRTQQEDSAVYLCASSPFRTGTNYGYTFGSGTRLTVV.

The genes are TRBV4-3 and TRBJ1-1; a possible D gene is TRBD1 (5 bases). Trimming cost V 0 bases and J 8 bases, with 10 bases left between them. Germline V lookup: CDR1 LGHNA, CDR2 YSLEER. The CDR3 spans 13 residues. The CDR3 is CASSQDRGVEAFF. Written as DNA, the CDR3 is TGCGCCAGCAGCCAAGATCGGGGGGTGGAAGCTTTCTTT.

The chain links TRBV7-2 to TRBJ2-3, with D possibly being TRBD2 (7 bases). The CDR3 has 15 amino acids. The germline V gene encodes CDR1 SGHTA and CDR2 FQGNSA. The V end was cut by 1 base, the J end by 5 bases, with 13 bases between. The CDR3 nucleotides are TGTGCCAGCAGCTTAGGGGGGGGCCGGGAAGATACGCAGTATTTT. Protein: CASSLGGGREDTQYF.